What follows describes a single T cell receptor beta chain. This CDR3 has 14 residues. The V gene end was trimmed by 5 bases and the J gene end by 7 bases; junction bases not matched to a gene: 9. CDR1 MNHNS and CDR2 SASEGT come from the germline V gene. These data come from a study of technical replicates of blood from several donors. The repertoire was sequenced with immunoSEQ multiplex PCR; TCRdb's copy has only in-frame clones and lacks some. The sample lists about 73,000 clones; around nine tenths were seen once. This sequence joins TRBV6-1 and TRBJ2-7; 9 nucleotides match TRBD1. The sample comprised PBMCs. This receptor was obtained from a human donor in good health. Some clones in this sample may be carry-over from other donors' samples. DNA for the CDR3: TGTGCCAGCAGTCTACGACAGGGGGTATATGAGCAGTACTTC. Protein: CASSLRQGVYEQYF.